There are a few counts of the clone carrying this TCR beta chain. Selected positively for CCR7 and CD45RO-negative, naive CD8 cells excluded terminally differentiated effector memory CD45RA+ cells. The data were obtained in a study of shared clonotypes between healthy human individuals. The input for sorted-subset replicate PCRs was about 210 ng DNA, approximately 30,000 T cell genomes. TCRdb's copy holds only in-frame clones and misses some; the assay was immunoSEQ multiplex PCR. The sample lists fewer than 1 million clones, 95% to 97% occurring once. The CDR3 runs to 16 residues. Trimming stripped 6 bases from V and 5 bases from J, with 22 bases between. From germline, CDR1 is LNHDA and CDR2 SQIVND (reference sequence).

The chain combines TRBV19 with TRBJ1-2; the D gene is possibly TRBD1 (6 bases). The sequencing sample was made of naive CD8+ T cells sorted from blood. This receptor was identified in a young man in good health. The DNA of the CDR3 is TGTGCCAGTAGCCCAAATGGGGGCCTCGCCCATTATGGCTACACCTTC. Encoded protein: CASSPNGGLAHYGYTF.